Presented here are 25 T cell receptor beta chains from one specimen sequenced in a study of blood T cell repertoires in COVID-19 (TCRdb year 2020). Library preparation employed the immunoSEQ multiplex PCR assay. In its TCRdb copy, this immuneACCESS table keeps in-frame sequences only and misses some clones. Where compared with another copy, unresolved V genes explain less than half of these, and the others have no known cause. Here the sample has 160,000 or so clones; 87% occur a single time. Together, the top ten hold less than 1.5% of the sample. The specimen was PBMCs or T cells enriched from blood (not recorded which). The receptors here all came from a human donor with acute COVID-19. The donor label of this sample is uncertain.

CDR3 DNA: TGTGCCGGACCGAGCCAGGGATCGGCCTACGAGCAGTACTTC. Its translation: CAGPSQGSAYEQYF. The chain combines TRBV3-1 (or the pseudogene TRBV3-2) with TRBJ2-7, with D perhaps TRBD1 (5 bases). The V end was cut by 11 bases, the J end by 2 bases, with 19 bases between. In germline, CDR1 is LGHDT, CDR2 YNNKEL (reference sequence). The CDR3 loop spans 14 amino acids.

This chain joins TRBV29-1 and TRBJ2-5, with D perhaps matching TRBD2 (6 bases). CDR3 size: 12 residues. Germline-derived CDR1 and CDR2 are SQVTM and ANQGSEA. V was clipped by 5 bases and J by 4 bases, with 11 bases between them. DNA of the CDR3: TGCAGCGTTCCGGACTACCGAGAGACCCAGTACTTC. It yields the protein CSVPDYRETQYF.

The chain has TRBV5-6 and TRBJ2-7; 7 bases map to TRBD1. Germline-derived CDR1 and CDR2 are SGHDT and YYEEEE. V was pared by 4 bases and J by 2 bases, with 3 bases of the junction left unmatched. This CDR3 is built from 13 residues. The CDR3 loop is CASSPQGAYEQYF. CDR3 in DNA: TGTGCCAGCAGCCCGCAGGGGGCCTACGAGCAGTACTTC.

The chain recombines TRBV7-9 with TRBJ1-2; D gene ambiguous. Germline CDR1 reads SEHNR; CDR2 reads FQNEAQ (reference sequence). The CDR3 sequence is 12 residues long. Trimming took 1 base from V and 8 from J, leaving 8 bases between them. As DNA, the CDR3 is TGTGCCAGCAGCTTAGGGGTGAGGGGCTACACCTTC. The encoded protein is CASSLGVRGYTF.

The CDR3 DNA follows: TGTGCCAGCAGCCCAGGCGGGGGAGACGATCAGTTCTTC. This codes for CASSPGGGDDQFF. This chain uses TRBV2 with TRBJ2-1; 7 nucleotides match TRBD2. Germline trimming cut 6 bases from V and 13 bases from J; bases unmatched to any gene: 12. This CDR3 has 13 amino acids. From germline, CDR1 is SNHLY and CDR2 FYNNEI.

The gene calls are TRBV7-8 and TRBJ1-2, with a weak D call TRBD1 (5 bases). The V gene's germline CDR1 is SGHVS and CDR2 FQNEAQ. V was cut by 5 bases and J by 0 bases, with 22 bases left in between. This CDR3 has 18 residues. The chain's CDR3 is CASSDRTRDRKTNYGYTF. CDR3 bases: TGTGCCAGCAGCGACAGAACCAGAGACAGAAAGACTAACTATGGCTACACCTTC.

The chain carries TRBV4-1 and TRBJ2-2, with a possible D match to TRBD2 (6 bases). The V and J ends lost 5 bases and 3 bases respectively, with 13 bases between them. Germline values: CDR1 MGHRA, CDR2 YSYEKL. There are 15 residues in the CDR3. In nucleotides, the CDR3 is TGCGCCAGCAGCTACCGGGACTTTTACACCGGGGAGCTGTTTTTT. It specifies CASSYRDFYTGELFF.

CDR3 region: CASSLEGGAEYNEQFF. For the CDR3, the DNA is TGCGCCAGCAGCTTGGAAGGCGGGGCGGAATACAATGAGCAGTTCTTC. V usage is TRBV5-1 and J usage is TRBJ2-1; D perhaps matches TRBD2 (6 bases). The V end lost 0 bases, the J end lost 4 bases, and 14 bases lay between the germline ends. Germline loops: CDR1 SGHRS, CDR2 YFSETQ. CDR3 size: 16 residues. The whole variable domain, remainder taken from reference TRBV5-1 and TRBJ2-1, is KAGVTQTPRYLIKTRGQQVTLSCSPISGHRSVSWYQQTPGQGLQFLFEYFSETQRNKGNFPGRFSGRQFSNSRSEMNVSTLELGDSALYLCASSLEGGAEYNEQFFGPGTRLTVL.

The V call is TRBV10-3, the J call TRBJ1-2, with 7 bases matching TRBD1. Germline assignment: CDR1 ENHRY and CDR2 SYGVKD. The CDR3 is 14 amino acids. V was pared by 6 bases and J by 6 bases, with 10 bases of the junction left unmatched. CDR3 sequence reads: CAIRQGTAWDGYTF. In DNA, the CDR3 is TGTGCCATCAGGCAAGGGACAGCCTGGGATGGCTACACCTTC.

The chain employs TRBV6-2 or TRBV6-3 and TRBJ1-2, with 7 bases that match TRBD1. V lost 2 bases and J lost 4; bases outside the gene matches: 7. Germline V gene data show CDR1 as MNHEY and CDR2 as SVGEGT. This CDR3 contains 15 residues. CDR3 amino acids: CASSYPSTGIYGYTF. CDR3 in DNA: TGTGCCAGCAGTTACCCCTCGACAGGGATCTATGGCTACACCTTC.

The sample holds one count of this clone. The chain has TRBV9 and TRBJ2-1; 7 bases line up with TRBD2. CDR1 is SGDLS, CDR2 YYNGEE, per germline. The V gene end was trimmed by 0 bases and the J gene end by 4 bases; junction bases not matched to a gene: 10. The CDR3 extends over 17 amino acids. The CDR3 reads CASSVAQFGGGYNEQFF. CDR3 in DNA: TGTGCCAGCAGCGTAGCCCAATTTGGCGGGGGTTACAATGAGCAGTTCTTC.

V and J are TRBV24-1 and TRBJ1-2; D is perhaps TRBD1 (5 bases). CDR1 is KGHDR and CDR2 is SFDVKD in the germline V gene. This CDR3 has 13 amino acids. The V end was cut by 4 bases, the J end by 6 bases, with 11 bases between. This CDR3 reads CATSDGAGDGYTF. CDR3 nucleotide sequence: TGTGCCACCAGTGACGGGGCGGGGGATGGCTACACCTTC.

The chain's CDR3 is CASSLLTGNQPQHF. CDR3 DNA sequence: TGTGCCAGCAGTTTACTGACAGGCAATCAGCCCCAGCATTTT. The rearrangement joins TRBV27 to TRBJ1-5; a possible D gene is TRBD1 (5 bases). Between the trimmed V and J ends, which lost 2 bases and 2 bases, there was a span of 7 bases. Germline CDR1 reads MNHEY; CDR2 reads SMNVEV (reference sequence). The CDR3 contains 14 residues.

This rearrangement joins TRBV6-5 to TRBJ1-2; 7 bases align to TRBD1. The J segment lost 4 bases and the V segment lost 5 bases, leaving 4 bases of the junction unmatched. Germline lookup yields CDR1 MNHEY and CDR2 SVGAGI. The CDR3 contains 13 residues. CDR3 DNA: TGTGCCAGCAGTCGAGGGGGCATCTATGGCTACACCTTC. Translation gives CASSRGGIYGYTF.

This chain connects TRBV19 to TRBJ2-4, with TRBD1 identical over 7 bases. Trimming took 6 bases from V and 0 from J; bases not matched to a gene: 5. The germline gives CDR1 LNHDA, CDR2 SQIVND (reference sequence). CDR3 length equals 15 residues. Written as DNA, the CDR3 is TGTGCCAGTAGCGACAGGGCGAGAGCCAAAAACATTCAGTACTTC. This gives the protein CASSDRARAKNIQYF.

This chain connects TRBV3-1 (or the pseudogene TRBV3-2) to TRBJ1-1, with TRBD1 as a possible D gene (5 bases). The CDR3 is 14 residues long. Trimming took 0 bases from V and 1 from J, leaving 6 bases between them. Germline CDR1 LGHDT, CDR2 YNNKEL (reference sequence). The chain's CDR3 is CASSQDGQNTEAFF. In DNA, the CDR3 is TGTGCCAGCAGCCAAGACGGACAGAACACTGAAGCTTTCTTT.

The chain joins TRBV11-2 to TRBJ2-7; 7 bases map to TRBD1. The CDR3 totals 14 residues. Per the germline V gene, CDR1 is SGHAT and CDR2 is FQNNGV. V dropped 8 bases and J dropped 2; count of bases not matched to a gene: 9. CDR3 sequence: CASEGETGTYEQYF. The CDR3 DNA sequence: TGTGCCAGCGAGGGGGAGACAGGGACCTACGAGCAGTACTTC.

The CDR3 DNA is TGTGCCAGCCGCAGGGAAGTCTTGGCCGGGGAGCTGTTTTTT. It codes for CASRREVLAGELFF. The chain couples TRBV2 to TRBJ2-2; D perhaps matches TRBD1 (5 bases). The germline CDR1 and CDR2 sequences are SNHLY and FYNNEI. V lost 8 bases, J lost 6 bases, and 16 bases lay in between. This CDR3 contains 14 residues.

J is TRBJ2-1 and V is TRBV2, with 9 bases fitting TRBD2. Germline V gene data show CDR1 as SNHLY and CDR2 as FYNNEI. J gave up 4 bases and V 1 base, and 11 bases lay outside the gene matches. This CDR3 has 18 amino acids. As DNA, the CDR3 is TGTGCCAGCAGTGAAGTCGAATTAGCGGGGGCCGCTTACAATGAGCAGTTCTTC. It translates to CASSEVELAGAAYNEQFF.

The chain combines TRBV18 with TRBJ1-1; D is uncertain. The CDR3 contains 13 residues. V was cut by 6 bases and J by 1 base, with 9 bases left in between. Germline V gene data show CDR1 as KGHSH and CDR2 as LQKENI. As DNA, the CDR3 is TGTGCCAGCTCCCCCACTGCGAACACTGAAGCTTTCTTT. It encodes CASSPTANTEAFF.

The gene calls are TRBV3-1 (or the pseudogene TRBV3-2) and TRBJ1-2; no firm D call. With 3 bases removed from V and 4 bases from J, the gap between germline ends came to 15 bases. Germline CDR1 LGHDT, CDR2 YNNKEL (reference sequence). The CDR3 loop spans 15 amino acids. The CDR3 region is CASSQGRQAPYGYTF. In DNA, the CDR3 is TGTGCCAGCAGCCAGGGGAGGCAGGCCCCCTATGGCTACACCTTC.

The chain is built from TRBV4-1 and TRBJ1-5, with 8 bases fitting TRBD1. The germline V gene has CDR1 MGHRA and CDR2 YSYEKL. The CDR3 consists of 15 residues. V trimming: 1 base; J trimming: 11 bases; junction bases outside the gene matches: 10. The CDR3 DNA reads TGCGCCAGCAGCCAAGTTTGGGACAGGTCCCTAGCCCAGCATTTT. It specifies CASSQVWDRSLAQHF.

This clone was seen just once. The chain employs TRBV10-3 and TRBJ2-1; D may be TRBD1 (6 bases). Trimming removed 5 bases from V and 6 bases from J, with 14 bases in between. Germline values: CDR1 ENHRY, CDR2 SYGVKD. CDR3 length: 14 amino acids. CDR3 residues: CAISNDDRTNEQFF. Written as DNA, the CDR3 is TGTGCCATCAGTAACGATGACAGGACCAATGAGCAGTTCTTC.

The V call is TRBV7-8, the J call TRBJ1-1; tentative D call: TRBD1 (6 bases). This CDR3 is built from 16 residues. Germline V gives CDR1 SGHVS, CDR2 FQNEAQ. V lost 8 bases and J lost 4, with 23 bases in between. Here the CDR3 DNA reads TGTGCCAGCTCCCCGATGGTGGGGGCCACGAGCACTGAAGCTTTCTTT. Protein: CASSPMVGATSTEAFF.

The V call is TRBV19, the J call TRBJ1-1; D possibly corresponds to TRBD1 (5 bases). This CDR3 region has 13 residues. The germline CDR1 and CDR2 sequences are LNHDA and SQIVND (reference sequence). The V end lost 4 bases, the J end lost 4 bases, and 10 bases lay between the germline ends. DNA for the CDR3: TGTGCCAGTAGTAATGGGCAGGGCACTGAAGCTTTCTTT. The encoded protein is CASSNGQGTEAFF.